This T cell receptor beta chain was identified in a study of identical twins. Study outcomes and limitations: The study drew conclusions from cross-sectional statistical analysis, not from following the same donors.

TCRdb re-called the 5' RACE reads with MiXCR, one entry per CDR3 protein. This repertoire shows some 1,600,000 distinct CDR3 sequences, 25% to 35% found once; its top ten account for approximately 0.29%. This clonotype showed up just a few times. Antigen: not known. This sequence was found in a newborn girl in good health. The sample taken for sequencing was cord blood.

The CDR3 reads CSARGANSPLHF. In nucleotides, the CDR3 is TGCAGTGCTAGAGGGGCTAATTCACCCCTCCACTTT. J is TRBJ1-6 and V is TRBV20-1, with D hard to call. Germline CDR1 is DFQATT and CDR2 is SNEGSKA (reference sequence). This CDR3 region has 12 residues. V was clipped by 1 base and J by 6 bases, with 4 bases between them.